This T cell receptor (beta chain) was sequenced in a study of cytomegalovirus exposure and HLA in healthy donors. Overall study findings and caveats: Confirmation in vitro established that a few CMV-associated chains were specific for CMV antigens. Within an earlier analysis, most TCR beta V segments proved productive either about 87% or about 30% of the time.

It was with 60 Vbeta and 13 Jbeta primers that the PCR ran. Repertoires were generated with immunoSEQ multiplex PCR, while TCRdb's copy carries only in-frame clones and drops some. In the table there are about 120,000 clones, approximately 80% of which are singletons. Donors counted as nominally healthy when sampled, yet unrecorded immune exposures were likely. With respect to this clone: What it recognizes is unknown.

CDR3 size: 15 residues. V shed 3 bases, J shed 4 bases, and the junction held 8 bases outside the gene matches. Germline CDR1 is SGHAT and CDR2 is FQNNGV. This rearrangement joins TRBV11-2 to TRBJ2-7; 8 bases match TRBD2. The origin of this receptor is a man aged 50 to 59 in good health and CMV-seronegative. Sequences were obtained from PBMCs. As DNA, the CDR3 is TGTGCCAGCAGCTTGCAAGGTAGCGGGGAGTACGAGCAGTACTTC. Translating it yields CASSLQGSGEYEQYF.